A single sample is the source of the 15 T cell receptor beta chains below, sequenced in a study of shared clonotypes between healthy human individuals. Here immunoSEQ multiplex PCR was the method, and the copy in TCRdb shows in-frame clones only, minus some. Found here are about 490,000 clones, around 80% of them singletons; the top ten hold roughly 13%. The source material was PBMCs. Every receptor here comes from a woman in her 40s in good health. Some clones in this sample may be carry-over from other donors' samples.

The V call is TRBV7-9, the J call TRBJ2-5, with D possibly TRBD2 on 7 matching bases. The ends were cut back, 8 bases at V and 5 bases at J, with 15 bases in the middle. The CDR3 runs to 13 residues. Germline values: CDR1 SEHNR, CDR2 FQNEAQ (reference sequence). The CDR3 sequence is CASGRGLAETQYF. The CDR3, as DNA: TGTGCCAGCGGGCGGGGGCTCGCCGAGACCCAGTACTTC. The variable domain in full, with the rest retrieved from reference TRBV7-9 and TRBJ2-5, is DTGVSQNPRHKITKRGQNVTFRCDPISEHNRLYWYRQTLGQGPEFLTYFQNEAQLEKSRLLSDRFSAERPKGSFSTLEIQRTEQGDSAMYLCASGRGLAETQYFGPGTRLLVL.

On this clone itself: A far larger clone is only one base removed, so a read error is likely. DNA for the CDR3: TGCGCCAGCAGGGACAATAGCACTGAAGCTTTCTTT. Its translation is CASRDNSTEAFF. The V call is TRBV10-2, the J call TRBJ1-1; tentatively, D is TRBD1 (5 bases). Trimming removed 6 bases at V and 4 bases at J, with 9 bases between. The CDR3 consists of 12 residues. Germline-derived CDR1 and CDR2 are WSHSY and SAAADI.

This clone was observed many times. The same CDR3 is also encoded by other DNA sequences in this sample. The CDR3 nucleotides are TGTGCCAGCAGCTTGAGGAGCTACGAGCAGTACTTC. Amino acid sequence: CASSLRSYEQYF. The rearrangement links TRBV5-6 to TRBJ2-7; D gene uncertain. With 1 base removed from V and 3 bases from J, the gap between germline ends came to 5 bases. The CDR3 has 12 amino acids. Germline V gene data show CDR1 as SGHDT and CDR2 as YYEEEE.

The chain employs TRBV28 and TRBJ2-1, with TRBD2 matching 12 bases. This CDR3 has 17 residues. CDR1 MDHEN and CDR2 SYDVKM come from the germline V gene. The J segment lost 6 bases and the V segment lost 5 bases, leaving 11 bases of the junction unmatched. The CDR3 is CASSILGGLAGLNEQFF. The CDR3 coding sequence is TGTGCCAGCAGTATCCTAGGGGGACTAGCGGGCCTCAATGAGCAGTTCTTC.

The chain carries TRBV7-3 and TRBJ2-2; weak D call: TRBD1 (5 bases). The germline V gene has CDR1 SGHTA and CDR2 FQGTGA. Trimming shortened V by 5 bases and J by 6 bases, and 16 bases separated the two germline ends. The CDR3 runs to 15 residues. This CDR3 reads CASSPRVGGAGELFF. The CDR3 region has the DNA TGTGCCAGCAGCCCCAGGGTGGGCGGCGCCGGGGAGCTGTTTTTT.

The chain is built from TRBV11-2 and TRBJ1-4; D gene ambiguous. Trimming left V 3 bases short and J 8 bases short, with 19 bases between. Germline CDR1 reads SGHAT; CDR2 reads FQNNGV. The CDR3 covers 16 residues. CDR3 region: CASSLGLRVMREKLFF. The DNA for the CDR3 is TGTGCCAGCAGCTTGGGCTTACGCGTGATGAGGGAAAAACTGTTTTTT. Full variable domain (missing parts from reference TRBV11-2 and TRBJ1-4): EAGVAQSPRYKIIEKRQSVAFWCNPISGHATLYWYQQILGQGPKLLIQFQNNGVVDDSQLPKDRFSAERLKGVDSTLKIQPAKLEDSAVYLCASSLGLRVMREKLFFGSGTQLSVL.

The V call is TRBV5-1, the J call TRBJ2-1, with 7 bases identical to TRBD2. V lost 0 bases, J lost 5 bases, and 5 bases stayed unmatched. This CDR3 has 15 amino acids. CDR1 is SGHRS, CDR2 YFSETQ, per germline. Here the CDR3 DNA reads TGCGCCAGCAGCTTGGAAGGAGCGGGAAACAATGAGCAGTTCTTC. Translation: CASSLEGAGNNEQFF.

Here the CDR3 reads CASSSHREAQETQYF. DNA of the CDR3: TGTGCCAGCAGTTCGCATAGGGAGGCTCAAGAGACCCAGTACTTC. J is TRBJ2-5 and V is TRBV27; a weak D match, TRBD2 (6 bases). CDR1 and CDR2 (germline): MNHEY, SMNVEV (reference sequence). There are 15 residues in the CDR3. V shed 4 bases and J shed 2 bases, with 14 bases lying between them.

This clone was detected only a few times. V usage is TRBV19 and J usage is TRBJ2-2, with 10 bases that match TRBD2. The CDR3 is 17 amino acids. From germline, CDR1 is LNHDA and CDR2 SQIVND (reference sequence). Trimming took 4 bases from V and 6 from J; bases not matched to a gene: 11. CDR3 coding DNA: TGTGCCAGTAGTACTGCCCTAGCGGGAGCTCGGTCCGGGGAGCTGTTTTTT. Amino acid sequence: CASSTALAGARSGELFF.

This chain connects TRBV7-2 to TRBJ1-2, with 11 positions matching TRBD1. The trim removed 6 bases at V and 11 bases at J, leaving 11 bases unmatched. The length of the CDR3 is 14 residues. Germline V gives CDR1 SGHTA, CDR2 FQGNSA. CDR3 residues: CASRERTGGVFYTF. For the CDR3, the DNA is TGTGCCAGCAGGGAGAGGACAGGGGGCGTTTTTTACACCTTC.

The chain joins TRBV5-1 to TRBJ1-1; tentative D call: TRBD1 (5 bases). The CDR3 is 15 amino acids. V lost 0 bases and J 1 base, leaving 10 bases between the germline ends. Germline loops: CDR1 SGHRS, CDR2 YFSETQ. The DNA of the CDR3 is TGCGCCAGCAGCTTGGGAGGGAGGGGGAACACTGAAGCTTTCTTT. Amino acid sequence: CASSLGGRGNTEAFF.

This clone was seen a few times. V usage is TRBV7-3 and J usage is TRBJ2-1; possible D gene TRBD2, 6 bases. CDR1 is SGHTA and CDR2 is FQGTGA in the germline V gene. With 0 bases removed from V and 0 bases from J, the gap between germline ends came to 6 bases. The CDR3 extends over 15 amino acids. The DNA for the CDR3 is TGTGCCAGCAGCTTAACGGGGGGCTCCTACAATGAGCAGTTCTTC. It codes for CASSLTGGSYNEQFF.

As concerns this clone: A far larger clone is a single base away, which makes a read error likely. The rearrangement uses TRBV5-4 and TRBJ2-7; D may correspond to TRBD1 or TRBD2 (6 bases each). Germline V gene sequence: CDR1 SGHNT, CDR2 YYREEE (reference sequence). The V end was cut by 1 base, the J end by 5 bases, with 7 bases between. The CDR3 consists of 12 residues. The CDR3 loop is CASSLRGDEQYF. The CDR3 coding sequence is TGTGCCAGCAGCTTGAGGGGGGACGAGCAGTACTTC.

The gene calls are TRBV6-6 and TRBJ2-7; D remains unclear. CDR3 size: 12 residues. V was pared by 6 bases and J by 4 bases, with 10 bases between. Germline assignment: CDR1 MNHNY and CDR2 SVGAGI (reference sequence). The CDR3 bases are TGTGCCAGCAGGTCCCCCTCGTACGAGCAGTACTTC. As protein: CASRSPSYEQYF.

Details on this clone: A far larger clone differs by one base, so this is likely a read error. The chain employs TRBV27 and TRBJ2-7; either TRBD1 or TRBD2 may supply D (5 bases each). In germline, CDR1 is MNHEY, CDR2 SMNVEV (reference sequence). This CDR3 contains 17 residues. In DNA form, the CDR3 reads TGTGCCAGCAGTTCATCCCCAGTACCGGGGCCCGGCTACGAGCGGTACTTC. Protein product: CASSSSPVPGPGYERYF.